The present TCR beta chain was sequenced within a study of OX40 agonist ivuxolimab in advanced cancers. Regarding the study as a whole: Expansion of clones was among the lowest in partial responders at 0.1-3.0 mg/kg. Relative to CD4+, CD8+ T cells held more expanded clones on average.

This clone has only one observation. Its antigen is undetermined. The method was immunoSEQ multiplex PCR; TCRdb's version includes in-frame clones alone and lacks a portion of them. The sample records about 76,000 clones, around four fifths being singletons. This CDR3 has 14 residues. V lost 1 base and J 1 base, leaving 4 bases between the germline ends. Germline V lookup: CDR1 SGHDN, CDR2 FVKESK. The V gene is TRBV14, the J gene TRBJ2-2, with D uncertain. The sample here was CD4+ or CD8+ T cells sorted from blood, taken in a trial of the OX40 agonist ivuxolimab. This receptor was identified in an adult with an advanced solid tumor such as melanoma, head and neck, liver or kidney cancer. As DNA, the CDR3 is TGTGCCAGCAGCCAAGTCATGAACACCGGGGAGCTGTTTTTT. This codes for CASSQVMNTGELFF.